The clone carrying this TCR beta chain showed up just a few times. Trimming removed 8 bases at V and 4 bases at J, with 15 bases between. CDR3 size: 14 residues. Germline V gene data show CDR1 as MDHEN and CDR2 as SYDVKM. Seattle's cohort entered during active infection and was followed longitudinally. Sequencing was performed with immunoSEQ multiplex PCR; in TCRdb, only in-frame clones are kept and a portion is missing. The sample includes approximately 46,000 clones, 81% of them seen just once. The sample is drawn from a study of blood T cell repertoires in COVID-19. Sequenced material: peripheral blood. The TCR comes from an elderly woman with COVID-19, enrolled during active disease. The chain links TRBV28 to TRBJ1-5; D might be TRBD1 (6 bases). CDR3 sequence: CASVPGGANQPQHF. The CDR3 DNA reads TGTGCCAGCGTTCCGGGGGGGGCGAATCAGCCCCAGCATTTT.